A selection of T cell receptor beta chains follows, all from one sample in a study of high-grade serous ovarian cancer treatment subgroups. Assay used: immunoSEQ multiplex PCR; TCRdb lists only in-frame clones, some missing. Of about 12,000 clones listed, around 90% are singletons. The sequencing input was tumor tissue. These receptors were obtained from a human donor with high-grade serous ovarian cancer. Both conserved end residues are part of each CDR3. D genes are given only for firm matches. Expanded clones are given a class, and other clones once, few, many or no size at all.

TRBD1,TRBJ2-5,NA,TRBV7-9,14,CASSLNQGAETQYF,TGTGCCAGCAGCTTAAACCAGGGGGCCGAGACCCAGTACTTC
TRBD1,TRBJ1-2,NA,TRBV5-4,12,CASSLSQGADTF,TGTGCCAGCAGCCTCTCACAGGGGGCGGACACCTTC
NA,TRBJ2-7,NA,TRBV5-1,14,CASSSQSSSYEQYF,TGCGCCAGCAGCTCTCAATCCAGCTCCTACGAGCAGTACTTC
NA,TRBJ1-1,NA,TRBV29-1,13,CSVEGQMNTEAFF,TGCAGCGTTGAAGGACAGATGAACACTGAAGCTTTCTTT
TRBD1,TRBJ1-5,few,TRBV29-1,12,CSVGTGHQPQHF,TGCAGCGTCGGGACAGGGCATCAGCCCCAGCATTTT
NA,TRBJ1-5,NA,TRBV5-4,15,CASSLGVGSNQPQHF,TGTGCCAGCAGCTTGGGGGTAGGGAGCAATCAGCCCCAGCATTTT
NA,TRBJ2-1,NA,TRBV7-2,13,CASSPPAVNEQFF,TGTGCCAGCAGCCCGCCCGCGGTTAATGAGCAGTTCTTC
NA,TRBJ1-5,NA,TRBV27,12,CASSLRGGPQHF,TGTGCCAGCAGTTTACGAGGAGGGCCCCAGCATTTT
NA,TRBJ2-3,NA,TRBV5-4,17,CASSLATRQPGTDTQYF,TGTGCCAGCAGCTTGGCCACTCGACAGCCTGGCACAGATACGCAGTATTTT
NA,TRBJ1-1,NA,TRBV11-2,14,CASSAAGGGTEAFF,TGTGCCAGCAGCGCCGCCGGGGGTGGCACTGAAGCTTTCTTT
NA,TRBJ1-5,NA,TRBV30,13,CAWSAVGNQPQHF,TGTGCCTGGAGTGCTGTGGGCAATCAGCCCCAGCATTTT
TRBD2,TRBJ2-1,NA,TRBV2,18,CASSENHGLAGALNEQFF,TGTGCCAGCAGTGAAAACCATGGACTAGCGGGGGCCCTCAATGAGCAGTTCTTC
NA,TRBJ1-1,once,TRBV18,14,CASSGVRVNTEAFF,TGTGCCAGCTCAGGGGTCAGGGTGAACACTGAAGCTTTCTTT
NA,TRBJ1-2,once,TRBV10-3,14,CATLLDTSSYGYTF,TGTGCCACCCTCCTAGACACTTCCTCCTATGGCTACACCTTC
TRBD1,TRBJ1-6,NA,TRBV30,13,CACPGQGNSPLHF,TGTGCCTGCCCGGGACAGGGGAATTCACCCCTCCACTTT
NA,TRBJ1-4,NA,TRBV5-1,13,CASKGQEGEKLFF,TGCGCCAGCAAGGGGCAGGAGGGCGAAAAACTGTTTTTT
NA,TRBJ2-2,once,TRBV27,18,CASSFVPGTPPGTGELFF,TGTGCCAGCAGCTTCGTACCCGGGACACCCCCCGGCACCGGGGAGCTGTTTTTT
TRBD2,TRBJ2-2,NA,TRBV25-1,15,CASSEGTSDTGELFF,TGTGCCAGCAGTGAAGGGACTAGCGACACCGGGGAGCTGTTTTTT
TRBD2,TRBJ2-3,NA,TRBV5-1,14,CASSLAGRGDTQYF,TGCGCCAGCAGCTTAGCGGGGAGGGGAGATACGCAGTATTTT
NA,TRBJ2-6,NA,TRBV28,17,CASSLSGKGAGANVLTF,TGTGCCAGCAGTTTAAGCGGCAAAGGGGCTGGGGCCAACGTCCTGACTTTC
NA,TRBJ2-1,once,TRBV5-4,12,CASSFDVDEQFF,TGTGCCAGCAGCTTTGACGTAGATGAGCAGTTCTTC
NA,TRBJ2-3,NA,TRBV27,14,CASSLGGAADTQYF,TGTGCCAGCAGTTTAGGGGGGGCGGCAGATACGCAGTATTTT
NA,TRBJ1-3,few,TRBV7-9,13,CASSLGNGNTIYF,TGTGCCAGCAGCTTAGGCAACGGAAACACCATATATTTT
NA,TRBJ1-6,NA,TRBV10-2,14,CASSLQGRNSPLHF,TGCGCCAGCAGTCTCCAGGGGAGGAATTCACCCCTCCACTTT
NA,TRBJ2-3,NA,TRBV4-2,14,CASSQRRQPDTQYF,TGTGCCAGCAGCCAACGCAGACAGCCAGATACGCAGTATTTT
NA,TRBJ1-6,NA,TRBV19,15,CASSDRQELYSPLHF,TGTGCCAGTAGTGATAGACAGGAGCTGTATTCACCCCTCCACTTT
TRBD1,TRBJ1-1,NA,TRBV6-1,15,CASSTRTGGHTEAFF,TGTGCCAGCAGTACTCGGACAGGGGGCCACACTGAAGCTTTCTTT
NA,TRBJ2-2,NA,TRBV28,12,CASSSNTGELFF,TGTGCCAGCAGTTCCAACACCGGGGAGCTGTTTTTT
TRBD1,TRBJ1-2,NA,TRBV15,16,CATSRSQGALSYGYTF,TGTGCCACCAGCAGATCACAGGGGGCGCTTAGCTATGGCTACACCTTC
NA,TRBJ1-1,NA,TRBV7-9,14,CASSLVGQNTEAFF,TGTGCCAGCAGCTTAGTTGGCCAGAACACTGAAGCTTTCTTT
NA,TRBJ2-3,NA,TRBV11-3,11,CASSFGDTQYF,TGTGCCAGCAGCTTCGGAGATACGCAGTATTTT
NA,TRBJ2-2,NA,TRBV5-4,16,CASSLIGGLGTGELFF,TGTGCCAGCAGCTTGATTGGGGGCCTGGGGACCGGGGAGCTGTTTTTT
NA,TRBJ1-2,NA,TRBV6-6,16,CASRPNGQHYNYGYTF,TGTGCCAGCAGGCCAAATGGACAGCATTATAACTATGGCTACACCTTC
NA,TRBJ1-5,NA,TRBV2,13,CAGRAYGDQPQHF,TGTGCCGGTAGAGCTTACGGCGATCAGCCCCAGCATTTT
NA,TRBJ2-5,NA,TRBV30,14,CAWSVEGDGETQYF,TGTGCCTGGAGTGTAGAGGGCGACGGGGAGACCCAGTACTTC
NA,TRBJ2-2,NA,TRBV7-2,15,CASSSYRDWGGELFF,TGTGCCAGCAGCTCCTACAGGGATTGGGGCGGGGAGCTGTTTTTT
NA,TRBJ2-7,NA,TRBV29-1,13,CSVEDKSLDEQYF,TGCAGCGTTGAAGATAAATCGCTGGACGAGCAGTACTTC
NA,TRBJ2-1,NA,TRBV2,16,CASSERRLAAIGEQFF,TGTGCCAGCAGCGAAAGGAGACTCGCCGCCATTGGGGAGCAGTTCTTC
NA,TRBJ1-5,NA,TRBV2,15,CASSEEGLRNQPQHF,TGTGCCAGCAGTGAGGAAGGACTGCGCAATCAGCCCCAGCATTTT